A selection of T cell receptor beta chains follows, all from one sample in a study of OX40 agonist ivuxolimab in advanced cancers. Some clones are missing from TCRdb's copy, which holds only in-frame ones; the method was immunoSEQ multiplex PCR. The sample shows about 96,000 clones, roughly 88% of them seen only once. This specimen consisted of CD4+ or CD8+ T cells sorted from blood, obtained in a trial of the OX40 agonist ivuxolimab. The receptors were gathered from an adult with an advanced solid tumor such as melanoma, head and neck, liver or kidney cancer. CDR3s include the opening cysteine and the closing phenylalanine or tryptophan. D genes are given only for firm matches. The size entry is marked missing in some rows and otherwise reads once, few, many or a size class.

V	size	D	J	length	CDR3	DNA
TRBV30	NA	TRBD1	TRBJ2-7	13	CAWARDSSYEQYF	TGTGCCTGGGCTAGGGACAGCTCCTACGAGCAGTACTTC
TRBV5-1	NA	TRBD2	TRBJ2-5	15	CASSLVASGSETQYF	TGCGCCAGCAGCTTGGTTGCTAGCGGGAGTGAGACCCAGTACTTC
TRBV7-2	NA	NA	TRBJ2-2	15	CASSFGGSNTGELFF	TGTGCCAGCAGCTTCGGGGGCTCGAACACCGGGGAGCTGTTTTTT
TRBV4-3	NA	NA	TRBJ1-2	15	CASSQDYPGVYGYTF	TGCGCCAGCAGCCAAGATTATCCGGGGGTGTATGGCTACACCTTC
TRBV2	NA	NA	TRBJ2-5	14	CASSFYRTEETQYF	TGTGCCAGCAGTTTCTACCGGACAGAAGAGACCCAGTACTTC
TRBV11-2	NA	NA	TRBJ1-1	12	CASSLAGHEAFF	TGTGCCAGCAGCTTAGCAGGGCATGAAGCTTTCTTT
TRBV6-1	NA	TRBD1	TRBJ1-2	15	CASKDLVSGGHGYTF	TGTGCCAGCAAGGACCTGGTGTCAGGGGGTCATGGCTACACCTTC
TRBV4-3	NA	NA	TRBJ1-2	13	CASSQDRTQRYTF	TGCGCCAGCAGCCAAGATCGGACACAACGCTACACCTTC
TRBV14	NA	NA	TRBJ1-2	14	CASSQECWGNGYTF	TGTGCCAGCAGCCAAGAGTGTTGGGGAAATGGCTACACCTTC
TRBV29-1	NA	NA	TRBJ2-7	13	CSATSLSSYEQYF	TGCAGCGCAACTAGCTTGAGCTCCTACGAGCAGTACTTC
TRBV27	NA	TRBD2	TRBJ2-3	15	CASSSSLAVGYTQYF	TGTGCCAGCAGCTCCTCTCTAGCGGTGGGGTATACGCAGTATTTT
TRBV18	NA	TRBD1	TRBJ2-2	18	CASSPPVLRTGVGGELFF	TGTGCCAGCTCACCACCGGTACTACGCACAGGGGTCGGCGGGGAGCTGTTTTTT
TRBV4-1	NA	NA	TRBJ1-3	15	CASSQQTGTQNTIYF	TGCGCCAGCAGCCAGCAAACCGGGACTCAAAACACCATATATTTT
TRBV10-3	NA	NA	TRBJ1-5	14	CAISGTDRDQPQHF	TGTGCCATCAGTGGGACGGACCGGGATCAGCCCCAGCATTTT
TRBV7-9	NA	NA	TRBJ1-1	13	CASSLVGDLEAFF	TGTGCCAGCAGCTTAGTGGGGGACCTAGAAGCTTTCTTT
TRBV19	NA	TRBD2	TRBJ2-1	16	CASRPPGLAWGNEQFF	TGTGCCAGTAGACCACCCGGACTAGCTTGGGGGAATGAGCAGTTCTTC
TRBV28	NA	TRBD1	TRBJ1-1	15	CASSIPQGANTEAFF	TGTGCCAGCAGTATCCCACAGGGGGCGAACACTGAAGCTTTCTTT
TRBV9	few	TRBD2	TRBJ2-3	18	CASSPSGTSGSRRDTQYF	TGTGCCAGCAGCCCCTCCGGGACTAGCGGGAGTAGGCGAGATACGCAGTATTTT
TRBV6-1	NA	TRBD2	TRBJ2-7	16	CASSAIGLAGRYEQYF	TGTGCCAGCAGTGCCATCGGACTAGCGGGAAGGTACGAGCAGTACTTC
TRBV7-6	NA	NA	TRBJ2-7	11	CASSLVGEQYF	TGTGCCAGCAGCTTAGTGGGCGAGCAGTACTTC
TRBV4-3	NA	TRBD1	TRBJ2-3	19	CASSRGQGAALYPTDTQYF	TGCGCCAGCAGCAGGGGACAGGGGGCAGCCCTGTACCCGACAGATACGCAGTATTTT
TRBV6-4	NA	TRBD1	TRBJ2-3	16	CASSETPGGLTDTQYF	TGTGCCAGCAGTGAAACCCCAGGGGGCCTCACAGATACGCAGTATTTT
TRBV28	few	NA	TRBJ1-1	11	CAITGTLEAFF	TGTGCGATTACGGGGACACTTGAAGCTTTCTTT
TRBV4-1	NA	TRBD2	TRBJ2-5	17	CASSHTLAGGPGETQYF	TGCGCCAGCAGCCATACCTTAGCGGGAGGGCCGGGAGAGACCCAGTACTTC
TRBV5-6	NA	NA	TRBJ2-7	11	CASSLGREQYF	TGTGCCAGCAGCTTGGGGCGCGAGCAGTACTTC
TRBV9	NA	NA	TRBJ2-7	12	CASSPQANEQYF	TGTGCCAGCAGCCCCCAGGCGAACGAGCAGTACTTC
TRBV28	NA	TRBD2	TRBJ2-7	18	CASSLDLAGSPPSYEQYF	TGTGCCAGCAGTCTAGACTTAGCGGGCTCCCCCCCCTCCTACGAGCAGTACTTC
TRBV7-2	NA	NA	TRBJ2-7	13	CASSPGPRNEQYF	TGTGCCAGCAGCCCTGGGCCCCGGAACGAGCAGTACTTC
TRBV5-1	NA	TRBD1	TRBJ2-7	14	CASSPGTGSYEQYF	TGCGCCAGCAGCCCCGGGACAGGGTCTTACGAGCAGTACTTC
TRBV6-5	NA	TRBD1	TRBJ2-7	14	CASSSAGGPYEQYF	TGTGCCAGCAGTTCGGCAGGGGGCCCTTACGAGCAGTACTTC
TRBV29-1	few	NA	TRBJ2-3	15	CSSMGGGVGTDTQYF	TGCAGCTCAATGGGAGGGGGCGTCGGCACAGATACGCAGTATTTT
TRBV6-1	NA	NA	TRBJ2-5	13	CASRRGFQETQYF	TGTGCCAGCAGGCGCGGGTTTCAAGAGACCCAGTACTTC
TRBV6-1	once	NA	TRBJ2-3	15	CASRRTAPSPDTQYF	TGTGCCAGCAGAAGGACAGCACCCTCCCCAGATACGCAGTATTTT
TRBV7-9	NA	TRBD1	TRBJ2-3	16	CASSSSGGARTDTQYF	TGTGCCAGCAGCTCATCAGGGGGCGCGCGCACAGATACGCAGTATTTT
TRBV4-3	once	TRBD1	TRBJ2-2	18	CASSQDMPDRGGTGELFF	TGCGCCAGCAGCCAAGATATGCCGGACAGGGGCGGCACCGGGGAGCTGTTTTTT
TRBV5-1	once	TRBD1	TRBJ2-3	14	CASSTGTGTDTQYF	TGCGCCAGCAGCACCGGGACAGGCACAGATACGCAGTATTTT
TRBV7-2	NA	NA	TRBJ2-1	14	CASSPSPSLGEQFF	TGTGCCAGCAGCCCAAGCCCCTCGCTCGGCGAGCAGTTCTTC
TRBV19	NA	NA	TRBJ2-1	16	CASSAPASGSYNEQFF	TGTGCCAGTAGTGCCCCCGCCAGCGGTTCCTACAATGAGCAGTTCTTC
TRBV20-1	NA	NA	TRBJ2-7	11	CSASRDYEQYF	TGCAGTGCTTCCCGAGACTACGAGCAGTACTTC
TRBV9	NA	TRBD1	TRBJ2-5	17	CASSVGWAGGGEETQYF	TGTGCCAGCAGCGTAGGATGGGCAGGGGGCGGGGAAGAGACCCAGTACTTC